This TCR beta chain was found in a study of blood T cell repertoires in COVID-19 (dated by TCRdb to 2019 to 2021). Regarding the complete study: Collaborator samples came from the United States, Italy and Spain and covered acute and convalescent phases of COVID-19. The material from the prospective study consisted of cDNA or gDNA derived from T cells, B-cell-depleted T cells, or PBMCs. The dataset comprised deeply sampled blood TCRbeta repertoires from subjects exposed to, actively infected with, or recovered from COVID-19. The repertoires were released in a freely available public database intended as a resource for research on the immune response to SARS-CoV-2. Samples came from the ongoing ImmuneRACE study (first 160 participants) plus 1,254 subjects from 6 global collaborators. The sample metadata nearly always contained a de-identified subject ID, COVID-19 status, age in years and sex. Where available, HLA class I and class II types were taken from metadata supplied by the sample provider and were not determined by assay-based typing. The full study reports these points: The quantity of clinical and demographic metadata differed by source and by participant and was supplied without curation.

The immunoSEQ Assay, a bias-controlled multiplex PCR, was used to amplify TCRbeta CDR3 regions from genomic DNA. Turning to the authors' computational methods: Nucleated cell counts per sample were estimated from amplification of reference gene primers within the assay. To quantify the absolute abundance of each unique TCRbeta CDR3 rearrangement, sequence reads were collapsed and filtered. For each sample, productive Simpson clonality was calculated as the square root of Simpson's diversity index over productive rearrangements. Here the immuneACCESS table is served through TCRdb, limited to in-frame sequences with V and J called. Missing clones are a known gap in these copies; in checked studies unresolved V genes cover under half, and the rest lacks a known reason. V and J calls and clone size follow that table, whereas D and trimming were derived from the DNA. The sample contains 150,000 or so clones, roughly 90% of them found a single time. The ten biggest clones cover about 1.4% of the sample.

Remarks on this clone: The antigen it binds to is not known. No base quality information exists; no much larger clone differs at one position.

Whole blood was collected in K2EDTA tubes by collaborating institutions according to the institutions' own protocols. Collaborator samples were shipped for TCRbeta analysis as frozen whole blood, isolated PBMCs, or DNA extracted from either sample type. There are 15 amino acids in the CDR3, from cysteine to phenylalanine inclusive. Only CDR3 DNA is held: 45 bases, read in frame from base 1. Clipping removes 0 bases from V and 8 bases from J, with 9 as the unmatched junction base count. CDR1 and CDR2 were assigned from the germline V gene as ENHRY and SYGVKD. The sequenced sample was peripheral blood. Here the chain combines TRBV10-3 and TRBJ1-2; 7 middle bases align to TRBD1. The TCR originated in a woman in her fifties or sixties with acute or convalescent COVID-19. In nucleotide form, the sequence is TGTGCCATCAGTGAGTCGGTGAGGGGGCCCGGCGGCTACACCTTC. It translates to CAISESVRGPGGYTF.